This note documents a single T cell receptor beta chain sequence. Purified naive CD4+ T cells were depleted of CD25+ Tregs. Semi-nested PCR with Nested Universal Primer A followed constant-region reverse priming of full-length variable regions. TCRdb reprocessed the 5' RACE reads via MiXCR and lists one record per CDR3 protein. The data hold 45,000 to 55,000 distinct CDR3 sequences, with about 25% observed a single time. There are 11 residues in the CDR3. V lost 4 bases and J 7 bases, leaving 8 bases between the germline ends. Germline CDR1 and CDR2: SGHRS and YFSETQ. The sequenced material came from tumor-infiltrating naive CD4+ T cells sorted from the breast tumor. Subset: naive CD4+ T cells, CD4+CD45RA+CD25-. The rearrangement uses TRBV5-1 and TRBJ2-5; D is uncertain. The source is a female donor with breast cancer. CDR3 sequence: CASSEGSTQYF. CDR3 nucleotides: TGCGCCAGCAGCGAAGGCTCGACCCAGTACTTC.